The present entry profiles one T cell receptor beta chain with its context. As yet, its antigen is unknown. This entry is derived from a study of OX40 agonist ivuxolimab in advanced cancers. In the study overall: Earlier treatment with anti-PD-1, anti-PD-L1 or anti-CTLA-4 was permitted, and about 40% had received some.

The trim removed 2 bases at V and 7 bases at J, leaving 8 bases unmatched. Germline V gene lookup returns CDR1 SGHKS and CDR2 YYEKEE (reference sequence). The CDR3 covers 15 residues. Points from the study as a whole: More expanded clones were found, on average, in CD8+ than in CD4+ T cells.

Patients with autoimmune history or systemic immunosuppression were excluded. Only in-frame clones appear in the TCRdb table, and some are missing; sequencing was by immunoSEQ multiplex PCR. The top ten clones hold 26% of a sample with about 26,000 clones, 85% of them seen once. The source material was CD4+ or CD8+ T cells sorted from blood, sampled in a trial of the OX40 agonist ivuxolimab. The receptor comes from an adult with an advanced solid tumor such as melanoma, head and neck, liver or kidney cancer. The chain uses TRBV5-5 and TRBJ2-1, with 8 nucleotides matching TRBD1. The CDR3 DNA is TGTGCCAGCAGCTTCTGGCAGGGGGCAGGTAATGAGCAGTTCTTC. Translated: CASSFWQGAGNEQFF.